One and the same sample provided the 27 T cell receptor beta chains below, sequenced in a study of glioma-infiltrating T cells after dendritic cell vaccination. Clones were sequenced by immunoSEQ multiplex PCR, and TCRdb holds only the in-frame ones, with some missing. The sample includes fewer than 85,000 clones, 81% seen only once; the top ten take around 8%. The sequenced sample was blood, obtained before dendritic cell vaccination. The origin of the receptors is a human donor with glioblastoma.

This clone was observed a single time. The genes are TRBV2 and TRBJ1-2; the D gene is possibly TRBD1 (5 bases). Germline lookup yields CDR1 SNHLY and CDR2 FYNNEI. This CDR3 is built from 14 residues. The germline V and J ends were trimmed by 4 bases and 0 bases, with 9 bases remaining between them. CDR3 DNA sequence: TGTGCCAGCAGTGTCGACAGAGCTAACTATGGCTACACCTTC. This codes for CASSVDRANYGYTF.

This clone was observed a handful of times. The rearrangement uses TRBV11-2 and TRBJ1-2; 10 bases line up with TRBD1. Germline V lookup: CDR1 SGHAT, CDR2 FQNNGV. Losses at the gene ends were 1 base for V and 8 bases for J; bases not matched to a gene: 7. The CDR3 is made up of 15 amino acids. The DNA for the CDR3 is TGTGCCAGCAGCTTAGGATTGACAGGGGGCGGAGGCTACACCTTC. Its translation: CASSLGLTGGGGYTF. Full variable domain (missing parts from reference TRBV11-2 and TRBJ1-2): EAGVAQSPRYKIIEKRQSVAFWCNPISGHATLYWYQQILGQGPKLLIQFQNNGVVDDSQLPKDRFSAERLKGVDSTLKIQPAKLEDSAVYLCASSLGLTGGGGYTFGSGTRLTVV.

The J gene is TRBJ2-1, the V gene TRBV18; TRBD1 matches 8 bases. Germline-derived CDR1 and CDR2 are KGHSH and LQKENI. V lost 5 bases to trimming and J lost 7 bases; unmatched junction nucleotides: 10. The CDR3 consists of 15 residues. The CDR3 nucleotides are TGTGCCAGCTCAGCAGGACAGGGCTTCGGGAATGAGCAGTTCTTC. The encoded protein is CASSAGQGFGNEQFF.

Written as DNA, the CDR3 is TGTGCCACCAGCAGAACCGGGACAGCTTATGGCTACACCTTC. Amino acids: CATSRTGTAYGYTF. The chain has TRBV15 and TRBJ1-2, with 7 bases lining up with TRBD1. This CDR3 contains 14 residues. CDR1 and CDR2 (germline): LNHNV, YYDKDF (reference sequence). V dropped 2 bases and J dropped 5; count of bases not matched to a gene: 5.

The J gene is TRBJ2-7, the V gene TRBV5-1; D is unclear. Germline lookup yields CDR1 SGHRS and CDR2 YFSETQ. The length of the CDR3 is 13 residues. V was trimmed by 1 base and J by 0 bases, leaving 5 bases between them. CDR3 coding DNA: TGCGCCAGCAGCTTGCTAGACTCCTACGAGCAGTACTTC. It translates to CASSLLDSYEQYF.

The chain couples TRBV5-4 to TRBJ1-1, with 10 bases aligning to TRBD1. CDR1 and CDR2 from the germline V gene are SGHNT and YYREEE (reference sequence). V lost 3 bases to trimming and J lost 8 bases; unmatched junction nucleotides: 13. The CDR3 is 16 residues long. CDR3 region: CASSWDTGQGFSEAFF. The CDR3 coding sequence is TGTGCCAGCAGCTGGGATACGGGACAGGGGTTTTCGGAAGCTTTCTTT.

This rearrangement joins TRBV5-4 to TRBJ2-7; 7 nucleotides match TRBD1. CDR3 length: 13 amino acids. Germline CDR1 and CDR2: SGHNT and YYREEE (reference sequence). V gave up 0 bases and J gave up 5 bases; unmatched junction bases: 2. Written as DNA, the CDR3 is TGTGCCAGCAGCTTGGGAGGGGGCGACGAGCAGTACTTC. This encodes CASSLGGGDEQYF.

The CDR3 here is CASSLDRGEREQYF. The CDR3 coding sequence is TGCGCCAGCAGCTTGGACAGGGGGGAGCGCGAGCAGTACTTC. The J gene is TRBJ2-7, the V gene TRBV5-1; 8 nucleotides line up with TRBD1. This CDR3 comprises 14 residues. V was pared by 0 bases and J by 6 bases, with 5 bases of the junction left unmatched. Germline loops: CDR1 SGHRS, CDR2 YFSETQ.

This chain uses TRBV9 with TRBJ2-7; 7 bases map to TRBD2. The CDR3 is 14 amino acids. V trimming: 5 bases; J trimming: 1 base; junction bases outside the gene matches: 6. From germline, CDR1 is SGDLS and CDR2 YYNGEE. As DNA, the CDR3 is TGTGCCAGCAGTCCCGGGACTAAATCCTACGAGCAGTACTTC. This encodes CASSPGTKSYEQYF.

This chain links TRBV2 with TRBJ1-1; unclear D gene. Germline lookup yields CDR1 SNHLY and CDR2 FYNNEI. The CDR3 totals 15 residues. The ends were cut back, 7 bases at V and 7 bases at J, with 22 bases in the middle. This CDR3 is CASTTNRDPLYEAFF. CDR3 coding DNA: TGTGCCAGCACTACGAACCGGGATCCACTCTATGAAGCTTTCTTT.

This chain uses TRBV7-3 with TRBJ2-3; a weak D match, TRBD1 (6 bases). V lost 5 bases and J 9 bases, leaving 18 bases between the germline ends. Germline lookup yields CDR1 SGHTA and CDR2 FQGTGA. CDR3 size: 14 residues. As DNA, the CDR3 is TGTGCCAGCAGCCCGGGACACCAGACCGAGACGCAGTATTTT. It encodes CASSPGHQTETQYF. Full variable domain (missing parts from reference TRBV7-3 and TRBJ2-3): GAGVSQTPSNKVTEKGKYVELRCDPISGHTALYWYRQSLGQGPEFLIYFQGTGAADDSGLPNDRFFAVRPEGSVSTLKIQRTERGDSAVYLCASSPGHQTETQYFGPGTRLTVL.

This clone was observed a handful of times. The V call is TRBV21-1, the J call TRBJ1-1. TRBV21-1 represents a pseudogene. The CDR3 has 15 residues. The CDR3 coding sequence is TGTGCCAGCAGCAATCAACATACTATGAACACTGAAGCTTTCTTT. Translated, it gives CASSNQHTMNTEAFF.

This clone was detected a few times. V usage is TRBV2 and J usage is TRBJ1-4, with D tentatively TRBD1 (6 bases). Germline assignment: CDR1 SNHLY and CDR2 FYNNEI. V dropped 6 bases and J dropped 8 bases, with 13 bases sitting between them. CDR3 length: 13 amino acids. CDR3 sequence reads: CASRPTGGEKLFF. CDR3 nucleotides: TGTGCCAGCAGGCCGACAGGTGGAGAAAAACTGTTTTTT.

The genes are TRBV9 and TRBJ1-1, with unresolved D. Germline CDR1 SGDLS, CDR2 YYNGEE. V lost 2 bases and J 1 base, leaving 6 bases between the germline ends. This CDR3 is 13 amino acids long. The CDR3 sequence: CASSVAGNTEAFF. DNA of the CDR3: TGTGCCAGCAGCGTGGCAGGGAACACTGAAGCTTTCTTT.

The chain has TRBV19 and TRBJ2-7; 13 bases are shared with TRBD2. V shed 4 bases and J 0 bases; nucleotides not matched to a gene: 6. The germline gives CDR1 LNHDA, CDR2 SQIVND (reference sequence). The length of the CDR3 is 17 residues. The CDR3 DNA reads TGTGCCAGTAGTAGCGGGACTAGCGGGGTGAGCTCCTACGAGCAGTACTTC. Encoded protein: CASSSGTSGVSSYEQYF.

The CDR3 here is CASRLTVSNYGYTF. Here the CDR3 DNA reads TGTGCCAGCAGGCTGACAGTCTCTAACTATGGCTACACCTTC. J is TRBJ1-2 and V is TRBV2; D is possibly TRBD1 (5 bases). V lost 6 bases to trimming and J lost 0 bases, with 11 bases between them. The CDR3 contains 14 residues. Looked up from germline, CDR1 is SNHLY and CDR2 is FYNNEI.

The chain joins TRBV9 to TRBJ1-2; TRBD1 aligns across 8 bases. The CDR3 sequence is 15 residues long. Trimming removed 3 bases from V and 4 bases from J; junction bases left unmatched: 8. The germline V gene encodes CDR1 SGDLS and CDR2 YYNGEE. CDR3: CASSAGQGTPYGYTF. The DNA of the CDR3 is TGTGCCAGCAGCGCCGGACAGGGTACTCCCTATGGCTACACCTTC.

The V call is TRBV7-6, the J call TRBJ2-2, with a possible D match to TRBD2 (7 bases). V shed 4 bases and J shed 0 bases, with 15 bases lying between them. The CDR3 sequence is 17 residues long. Germline V gene sequence: CDR1 SGHVS, CDR2 FNYEAQ. The CDR3 DNA follows: TGTGCCAGCAGCTCCCGGGGAGGGGGAGCGAACACCGGGGAGCTGTTTTTT. It translates to CASSSRGGGANTGELFF.

This chain uses TRBV5-8 with TRBJ2-2; 9 bases are a match to TRBD1. Germline V gene lookup returns CDR1 SGHTS and CDR2 YDEGEE. The CDR3 covers 16 residues. J lost 3 bases, V lost 0 bases, and 3 bases had no gene match. The CDR3 DNA reads TGTGCCAGCAGCTTGGACCGGGACAGGGACACCGGGGAGCTGTTTTTT. Protein sequence: CASSLDRDRDTGELFF.

DNA for the CDR3: TGCGCCAGCAGCCAAGACAGGGGGGCGTACGAGCAGTACTTC. This encodes CASSQDRGAYEQYF. V is TRBV4-3 and J is TRBJ2-7; weak D call: TRBD1 (7 bases). The CDR3 runs to 14 residues. Germline V CDR1 and CDR2: LGHNA, YSLEER. Trimming pared 0 bases from V and 4 bases from J, leaving 10 bases between.

The rearrangement links TRBV14 to TRBJ1-2; TRBD1 aligns across 8 bases. The CDR3 is made up of 15 amino acids. Germline trimming cut 3 bases from V and 4 bases from J; bases unmatched to any gene: 7. Germline V lookup: CDR1 SGHDN, CDR2 FVKESK. CDR3 nucleotide sequence: TGTGCCAGCAGCCATCGGGACAGGTCGTTCTATGGCTACACCTTC. Its translation: CASSHRDRSFYGYTF. The full variable domain, in which reference TRBV14 and TRBJ1-2 provide the parts outside the CDR3, is EAGVTQFPSHSVIEKGQTVTLRCDPISGHDNLYWYRRVMGKEIKFLLHFVKESKQDESGMPNNRFLAERTGGTYSTLKVQPAELEDSGVYFCASSHRDRSFYGYTFGSGTRLTVV.

The chain combines TRBV29-1 with TRBJ1-1; no firm D call. V was clipped by 4 bases and J by 2 bases, with 8 bases between them. This CDR3 has 12 amino acids. Germline V gene lookup returns CDR1 SQVTM and CDR2 ANQGSEA. The CDR3 DNA follows: TGCAGCGTTGGTGCCACTAACACTGAAGCTTTCTTT. The encoded protein is CSVGATNTEAFF.

The J gene is TRBJ1-5, the V gene TRBV7-2, with D maybe TRBD1 (5 bases). Trimming shortened V by 1 base and J by 6 bases, and 16 bases separated the two germline ends. This CDR3 is 16 amino acids long. The germline V gene encodes CDR1 SGHTA and CDR2 FQGNSA. The CDR3 nucleotides read TGTGCCAGCAGCTTAGGGGCAGGGATGGAAGCTCAGCCCCAGCATTTT. It yields the protein CASSLGAGMEAQPQHF.

The chain recombines TRBV19 with TRBJ2-7; maybe TRBD2 (5 bases). V was pared by 6 bases and J by 5 bases, with 17 bases between. The germline gives CDR1 LNHDA, CDR2 SQIVND (reference sequence). CDR3 length equals 14 residues. In DNA, the CDR3 is TGTGCCAGTAGCCCATATACTAGTAGCGACGAGCAGTACTTC. Translation: CASSPYTSSDEQYF.

The V call is TRBV27, the J call TRBJ2-2; 11 bases are a match to TRBD1. Germline assignment: CDR1 MNHEY and CDR2 SMNVEV (reference sequence). Trimming at V came to 5 bases and at J to 5 bases, leaving 7 bases not matched to a gene. This CDR3 comprises 16 residues. Written as DNA, the CDR3 is TGTGCCAGCAGTCGCGGACAGGGGGCGTTTACCGGGGAGCTGTTTTTT. Encoded protein: CASSRGQGAFTGELFF.

The chain links TRBV29-1 to TRBJ1-2, with 10 bases identical to TRBD1. The CDR3 totals 13 residues. Germline values: CDR1 SQVTM, CDR2 ANQGSEA. V trimming: 5 bases; J trimming: 8 bases; junction bases outside the gene matches: 8. The CDR3 reads CSVTSTGGSGYTF. The CDR3 DNA reads as TGCAGCGTTACGTCGACAGGGGGCAGCGGCTACACCTTC.

The V and J genes are TRBV19 and TRBJ1-5, with 7 positions matching TRBD1. The CDR3 spans 15 residues. Germline CDR1 and CDR2: LNHDA and SQIVND (reference sequence). J gave up 1 base and V 8 bases, and 8 bases lay outside the gene matches. The CDR3 loop reads CASLGGRGSNQPQHF. CDR3 bases: TGTGCCAGTCTTGGGGGCAGGGGGAGCAATCAGCCCCAGCATTTT.